This entry lists 30 T cell receptor beta chains sequenced from one sample in a study of a mutant IDH1 vaccine in newly diagnosed glioma. Assay used: immunoSEQ multiplex PCR; TCRdb lists only in-frame clones, some missing. The data contain about 100,000 clones, about 80% of them singletons. This sample's time point: baseline, week 1 (first vaccination visit). Treatment reported: pre-vaccination baseline after standard-of-care therapy. Material: PBMCs, obtained from a glioma patient treated with radiotherapy, temozolomide or both. Receptors were obtained from a man between 40 and 49 years old with glioma.

This chain connects TRBV28 to TRBJ2-7, with 8 bases fitting TRBD1. This CDR3 spans 14 amino acids. Per germline, CDR1 MDHEN and CDR2 SYDVKM. The ends lost 3 bases at V and 2 bases at J; junction bases unmatched: 3. The CDR3 DNA sequence: TGTGCCAGCAGTTTCAGGGGGCGCGCCTACGAGCAGTACTTC. As protein: CASSFRGRAYEQYF.

This rearrangement joins TRBV6-5 to TRBJ2-7, with D uncertain. Deletions cut 2 bases from V and 4 bases from J, with 3 bases between. The germline V gene encodes CDR1 MNHEY and CDR2 SVGAGI. CDR3 length: 11 residues. CDR3 loop: CASSYLYEQYF. The DNA of the CDR3 is TGTGCCAGCAGTTACCTGTACGAGCAGTACTTC.

The chain is built from TRBV11-1 and TRBJ1-2, with a weak D call TRBD1 (6 bases). Germline-derived CDR1 and CDR2 are SGHAT and FQDESV (reference sequence). The CDR3 loop spans 14 amino acids. Trimming pared 7 bases from V and 4 bases from J, leaving 16 bases between. Written as DNA, the CDR3 is TGTGCCAGCACCCTCGGGACAACTCCCTATGGCTACACCTTC. Its protein is CASTLGTTPYGYTF.

This clone appeared a single time. V and J are TRBV7-2 and TRBJ2-1; 9 bases fit TRBD1. Germline CDR1 is SGHTA and CDR2 is FQGNSA. The CDR3 runs 16 residues. The V segment lost 4 bases and the J segment 5 bases; nucleotides outside the gene matches: 9. CDR3 DNA sequence: TGTGCCAGCAGCTCCTCCTCGGGACAGGGAAACAATGAGCAGTTCTTC. Translated, it gives CASSSSSGQGNNEQFF.

The chain uses TRBV9 and TRBJ2-1; D might be TRBD1 (6 bases). V shed 3 bases and J shed 4 bases, with 17 bases lying between them. The CDR3 totals 16 residues. The germline gives CDR1 SGDLS, CDR2 YYNGEE. CDR3 sequence reads: CASSARPGGLYNEQFF. CDR3 DNA: TGTGCCAGCAGCGCCCGACCTGGGGGCCTATACAATGAGCAGTTCTTC.

The genes are TRBV4-3 and TRBJ2-1; TRBD2 is a possible D gene (5 bases). The V and J ends lost 1 base and 7 bases respectively, with 11 bases between them. The germline CDR1 and CDR2 sequences are LGHNA and YSLEER. This CDR3 is built from 14 residues. The CDR3 nucleotides are TGCGCCAGCAGCCAAGTCGAGCGGAGTAATGAGCAGTTCTTC. This codes for CASSQVERSNEQFF.

This clone showed up just once. The CDR3 DNA reads TGTGCCAGCAGCCCCAGTTCGGGAGTTAATTCACCCCTCCACTTT. It encodes CASSPSSGVNSPLHF. The rearrangement joins TRBV7-2 to TRBJ1-6; D not resolved. Trimming stripped 5 bases from V and 6 bases from J, with 14 bases between. This CDR3 has 15 residues. In germline, CDR1 is SGHTA, CDR2 FQGNSA.

Only one count was recorded for this clone. The rearrangement joins TRBV5-4 to TRBJ1-1; D is uncertain. The CDR3 contains 13 residues. Germline loops: CDR1 SGHNT, CDR2 YYREEE (reference sequence). Deletions cut 3 bases from V and 0 bases from J, with 6 bases between. CDR3 DNA sequence: TGTGCCAGCAGCTCCAGCATGAACACTGAAGCTTTCTTT. It is translated as CASSSSMNTEAFF.

The chain recombines TRBV5-1 with TRBJ1-4; no clear D. The CDR3 sequence is 13 residues long. CDR1 SGHRS and CDR2 YFSETQ come from the germline V gene. The V end was cut by 0 bases, the J end by 8 bases, with 8 bases between. The CDR3 spells CASSLGGVEKLFF. DNA of the CDR3: TGCGCCAGCAGCTTGGGCGGGGTAGAAAAACTGTTTTTT.

This clone appeared a single time. The gene calls are TRBV4-1 and TRBJ2-5; D is perhaps TRBD2 (6 bases). CDR3 length: 15 amino acids. CDR1 and CDR2 from the germline V gene are MGHRA and YSYEKL. V lost 0 bases to trimming and J lost 5 bases, with 13 bases between them. The CDR3 region is CASSQDGRGGETQYF. The CDR3 DNA is TGCGCCAGCAGCCAAGATGGAAGGGGAGGTGAGACCCAGTACTTC.

The chain links TRBV30 to TRBJ1-2; D unclear. The CDR3 is made up of 12 amino acids. The germline CDR1 and CDR2 sequences are GTSNPN and SVGIG (reference sequence). V was shortened by 7 bases and J by 1 base, with 10 bases between the two germline ends. DNA of the CDR3: TGTGCCTTGAGGGATCTTAACTATGGCTACACCTTC. Translation: CALRDLNYGYTF.

The chain has TRBV7-6 and TRBJ2-7; 7 bases are shared with TRBD2. The J segment lost 0 bases and the V segment lost 5 bases, leaving 7 bases of the junction unmatched. Germline lookup yields CDR1 SGHVS and CDR2 FNYEAQ. This CDR3 has 15 residues. CDR3 nucleotide sequence: TGTGCCAGCAGCCCTAGTAGCGGGTCCTCCTACGAGCAGTACTTC. It specifies CASSPSSGSSYEQYF.

This sequence joins TRBV4-3 and TRBJ2-1; TRBD1 is a possible D gene (6 bases). V dropped 5 bases and J dropped 4 bases, with 24 bases sitting between them. This CDR3 comprises 18 residues. Germline-derived CDR1 and CDR2 are LGHNA and YSLEER. The CDR3 coding sequence is TGCGCCAGCAGCTCCATCCTACCGCCAGGGGTTCTTTACAATGAGCAGTTCTTC. This encodes CASSSILPPGVLYNEQFF.

This clone has a single count. The gene calls are TRBV19 and TRBJ2-6, with 7 positions matching TRBD2. CDR3 length equals 17 residues. Per the germline V gene, CDR1 is LNHDA and CDR2 is SQIVND (reference sequence). V lost 7 bases and J lost 0; bases outside the gene matches: 9. The DNA for the CDR3 is TGTGCCAGTACTATTAGGGGAGGGATCTCTGGGGCCAACGTCCTGACTTTC. Protein sequence: CASTIRGGISGANVLTF.

The chain carries TRBV19 and TRBJ2-1, with 9 bases that match TRBD2. The junction had 5 bases not matched to a gene; V was cut back by 4 bases and J by 7 bases. CDR1 is LNHDA, CDR2 SQIVND, per germline (reference sequence). The CDR3 extends over 14 amino acids. In DNA, the CDR3 is TGTGCCAGTAGTACCGGGACTAGCAGAAATGAGCAGTTCTTC. This translates into CASSTGTSRNEQFF.

The gene calls are TRBV5-8 and TRBJ1-5, with D possibly TRBD1 on 6 matching bases. CDR3 length: 13 residues. Looked up from germline, CDR1 is SGHTS and CDR2 is YDEGEE. Trimming cost V 8 bases and J 9 bases, with 18 bases left between them. CDR3: CASGGGDSGPQHF. In nucleotides, the CDR3 is TGTGCCAGTGGGGGGGGCGATTCTGGGCCCCAGCATTTT.

The chain carries TRBV30 and TRBJ2-2; D uncertain. The germline gives CDR1 GTSNPN, CDR2 SVGIG (reference sequence). The CDR3 has 13 amino acids. With 2 bases removed from V and 1 base from J, the gap between germline ends came to 5 bases. The CDR3 reads CAWSTLNTGELFF. In nucleotides, the CDR3 is TGTGCCTGGAGTACCCTGAACACCGGGGAGCTGTTTTTT.

V and J are TRBV6-5 and TRBJ1-5, with 7 bases lining up with TRBD1. The germline CDR1 and CDR2 sequences are MNHEY and SVGAGI. CDR3 length: 16 residues. V gave up 4 bases and J gave up 2 bases; unmatched junction bases: 8. The CDR3 nucleotides are TGTGCCAGCAGTTTAACAGGGGCGGGGGGCAATCAGCCCCAGCATTTT. This codes for CASSLTGAGGNQPQHF.

The CDR3 is CASNIGTEQYF. In DNA form, the CDR3 reads TGCGCCAGTAACATAGGGACCGAGCAGTACTTC. The chain has TRBV5-1 and TRBJ2-7; D is possibly TRBD1 or TRBD2 (5 bases each). The CDR3 runs to 11 residues. The germline V gene has CDR1 SGHRS and CDR2 YFSETQ. V was shortened by 8 bases and J by 6 bases, with 12 bases between the two germline ends.

The CDR3: CASRRTGGEQFF. CDR3 nucleotides: TGTGCCAGCAGAAGGACAGGGGGTGAGCAGTTCTTC. The V gene is TRBV6-5, the J gene TRBJ2-1; TRBD1 matches at 10 bases. CDR1 is MNHEY and CDR2 is SVGAGI in the germline V gene. The CDR3 extends over 12 amino acids. Trimming cost V 6 bases and J 9 bases; bases outside gene matches: 2.

The table lists this clone with a count of one. This chain uses TRBV7-2 with TRBJ2-7; D remains ambiguous. Germline V gene sequence: CDR1 SGHTA, CDR2 FQGNSA. The CDR3 runs 15 residues. Trimming removed 4 bases at V and 2 bases at J, with 15 bases between. CDR3 in amino acids: CASSSSVRSTYEQYF. DNA for the CDR3: TGTGCCAGCAGCTCCTCAGTCCGGTCCACCTACGAGCAGTACTTC.

J is TRBJ2-7 and V is TRBV6-5, with D perhaps matching TRBD1 (6 bases). Germline V gene sequence: CDR1 MNHEY, CDR2 SVGAGI. Trimming took off 2 bases at V and 10 bases at J, with 15 bases between the two ends. This CDR3 has 13 amino acids. The DNA of the CDR3 is TGTGCCAGCAGTTACAACTTACAGGGTAAACAGTACTTC. It translates to CASSYNLQGKQYF.

As regards this clone: Other DNA sequences in this sample translate to the same CDR3. The CDR3 bases are TGTGCCAGCAGCTTAGGTGGCGGGAGGGCCTTGGATGAGCAGTTCTTC. Translation gives CASSLGGGRALDEQFF. This sequence joins TRBV7-6 and TRBJ2-1; TRBD2 aligns across 9 bases. Germline V gene lookup returns CDR1 SGHVS and CDR2 FNYEAQ. Losses at the gene ends were 1 base for V and 8 bases for J; bases not matched to a gene: 9. This CDR3 is built from 16 residues. Full variable domain (missing parts from reference TRBV7-6 and TRBJ2-1): GAGVSQSPRYKVTKRGQDVALRCDPISGHVSLYWYRQALGQGPEFLTYFNYEAQQDKSGLPNDRFSAERPEGSISTLTIQRTEQRDSAMYRCASSLGGGRALDEQFFGPGTRLTVL.

The V and J genes are TRBV5-6 and TRBJ2-7, with a weak D call TRBD1 (6 bases). V lost 1 base and J lost 1, with 18 bases in between. There are 17 residues in the CDR3. Looked up from germline, CDR1 is SGHDT and CDR2 is YYEEEE. In DNA form, the CDR3 reads TGTGCCAGCAGCTTGCCCGCCAGGGGCGGGTTATCCTACGAGCAGTACTTC. This sequence encodes CASSLPARGGLSYEQYF. The variable domain in full, completed from reference TRBV5-6 and TRBJ2-7, reads DAGVTQSPTHLIKTRGQQVTLRCSPKSGHDTVSWYQQALGQGPQFIFQYYEEEERQRGNFPDRFSGHQFPNYSSELNVNALLLGDSALYLCASSLPARGGLSYEQYFGPGTRLTVT.

CDR3 in DNA: TGTGCCAGCAGCTTAGCGCAATTTACAGGGGAGCTGTTTTTT. This codes for CASSLAQFTGELFF. V usage is TRBV7-2 and J usage is TRBJ2-2; D is ambiguous. CDR1 is SGHTA, CDR2 FQGNSA, per germline. V was trimmed by 0 bases and J by 8 bases, leaving 10 bases between them. The CDR3 has 14 amino acids.

V gene TRBV5-6 combines with J gene TRBJ1-4, with 8 bases fitting TRBD1. There are 16 residues in the CDR3. V lost 1 base to trimming and J lost 1 base; unmatched junction nucleotides: 3. Germline CDR1 reads SGHDT; CDR2 reads YYEEEE. Written as DNA, the CDR3 is TGTGCCAGCAGCTTGAGCGGACAGGGAACTAATGAAAAACTGTTTTTT. This gives the protein CASSLSGQGTNEKLFF.

Only a few counts were recorded for this clone. The chain joins TRBV6-6 to TRBJ1-5, with TRBD1 as a possible D gene (5 bases). The V gene's germline CDR1 is MNHNY and CDR2 SVGAGI (reference sequence). This CDR3 is built from 13 residues. Trimming took off 6 bases at V and 7 bases at J, with 13 bases between the two ends. The CDR3 reads CASSPGRGQPQHF. Written as DNA, the CDR3 is TGTGCCAGCAGCCCCGGCCGGGGGCAGCCCCAGCATTTT.

Here the CDR3 reads CASSTRAETEQYF. In DNA form, the CDR3 reads TGTGCCAGCAGCACCAGGGCGGAGACCGAGCAGTACTTC. The chain is built from TRBV5-4 and TRBJ2-7; TRBD1 might be the D (5 bases). The CDR3 is made up of 13 amino acids. Trimming took 4 bases from V and 6 from J, leaving 14 bases between them. CDR1 and CDR2 (germline): SGHNT, YYREEE (reference sequence).

The chain carries TRBV5-1 and TRBJ2-7; D is unclear. The germline V and J ends were trimmed by 1 base and 0 bases, with 11 bases remaining between them. The CDR3 spans 15 residues. From germline, CDR1 is SGHRS and CDR2 YFSETQ. CDR3 bases: TGCGCCAGCAGCTTGAACAGACTTTTCTCCTACGAGCAGTACTTC. Translated: CASSLNRLFSYEQYF. Using reference TRBV5-1 and TRBJ2-7 for the parts outside the CDR3, the full variable domain is KAGVTQTPRYLIKTRGQQVTLSCSPISGHRSVSWYQQTPGQGLQFLFEYFSETQRNKGNFPGRFSGRQFSNSRSEMNVSTLELGDSALYLCASSLNRLFSYEQYFGPGTRLTVT.

The V call is TRBV15, the J call TRBJ1-3, with TRBD1 matching 9 bases. V was clipped by 1 base and J by 4 bases; unmatched bases: 8. CDR3 length equals 17 residues. Per the germline V gene, CDR1 is LNHNV and CDR2 is YYDKDF (reference sequence). CDR3 DNA sequence: TGTGCCACCAGCAGAGGGGACAGGGAGAGGTGGGGAAACACCATATATTTT. Protein: CATSRGDRERWGNTIYF. Drawing the rest from reference TRBV15 and TRBJ1-3, the complete variable domain is DAMVIQNPRYQVTQFGKPVTLSCSQTLNHNVMYWYQQKSSQAPKLLFHYYDKDFNNEADTPDNFQSRRPNTSFCFLDIRSPGLGDTAMYLCATSRGDRERWGNTIYFGEGSWLTVV.